The TCR beta chain under discussion was sequenced for a study of beta chain features in type 1 diabetes. Background on the study: All of the samples together had over 90 million sorted cells examined. Findings and caveats of the study: TCRB CDR3s were moderately but significantly shorter in Type 1 diabetes patients in all four CD4+ subsets. The VDJ junctions of type 1 diabetes patients carried fewer insertions and more deletions.

About this clone itself: The target antigen is unknown.

This CDR3 spans 16 amino acids. Between the trimmed V and J ends, which lost 3 bases and 0 bases, there was a span of 12 bases. Germline CDR1 is SGDLS and CDR2 is YYNGEE. Expressed TCRB transcripts were sequenced, since all the RNA that had been isolated was reverse transcribed. Each sample of naive, central memory or regulatory T cells had, on average, about 3.57 million reads. The repertoire was sequenced with immunoSEQ multiplex PCR; TCRdb's copy has only in-frame clones and lacks some. The sample lists more than 250,000 clones, around 21% occurring once. This TCR came from a woman aged 40 to 55 with type 1 diabetes. The chain combines TRBV9 with TRBJ2-2; no definite D call. The sequencing sample was made of naive CD4+ T cells from blood. The CDR3 region is CASSDMGRPNTGELFF. The CDR3 DNA reads as TGTGCCAGCAGCGACATGGGCCGACCGAACACCGGGGAGCTGTTTTTT.